This TCR beta chain was identified during a study of blood T cell repertoires in COVID-19. This CDR3 has 14 amino acids. Germline lookup yields CDR1 LGHDT and CDR2 YNNKEL (reference sequence). The germline V and J ends were trimmed by 0 bases and 7 bases, with 12 bases remaining between them. Assay: immunoSEQ multiplex PCR; the TCRdb copy retains only in-frame clones and omits some. There are approximately 190,000 clones in the sample; about 88% occur only once, and roughly 5.6% lies in the top ten. The sequencing sample was made of peripheral blood. The V call is TRBV3-1 (or the pseudogene TRBV3-2), the J call TRBJ1-1; TRBD1 might be the D (5 bases). This TCR came from a woman aged 35 to 49 who had recovered from COVID-19. The CDR3 coding sequence is TGTGCCAGCAGCCAAGAAGGTGGACAAGTTGAAGCTTTCTTT. Its translation is CASSQEGGQVEAFF.